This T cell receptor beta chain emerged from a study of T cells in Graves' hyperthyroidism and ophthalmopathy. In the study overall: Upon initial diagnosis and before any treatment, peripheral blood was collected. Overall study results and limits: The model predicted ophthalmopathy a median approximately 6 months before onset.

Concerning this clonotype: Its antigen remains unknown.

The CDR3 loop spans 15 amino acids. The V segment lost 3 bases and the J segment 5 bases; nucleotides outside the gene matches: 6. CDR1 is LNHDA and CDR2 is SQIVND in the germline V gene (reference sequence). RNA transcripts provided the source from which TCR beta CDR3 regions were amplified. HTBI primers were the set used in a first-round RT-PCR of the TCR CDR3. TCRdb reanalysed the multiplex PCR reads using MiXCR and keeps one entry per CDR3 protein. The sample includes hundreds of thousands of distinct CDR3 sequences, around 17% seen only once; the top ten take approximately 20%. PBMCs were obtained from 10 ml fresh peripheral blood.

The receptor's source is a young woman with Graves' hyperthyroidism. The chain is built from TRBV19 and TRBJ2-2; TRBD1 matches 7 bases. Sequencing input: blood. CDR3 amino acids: CASSMTGSWTGELFF. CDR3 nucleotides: TGTGCCAGTAGTATGACAGGGAGTTGGACCGGGGAGCTGTTTTTT.